The 31 T cell receptor beta chains below were found in one sample sequenced in a study of beta chain features in type 1 diabetes. Regarding the study as a whole: There was a moderate but significant shortening of TCRB CDR3s in all four CD4+ subsets of Type 1 diabetes patients.

Isolated RNA was reverse transcribed in full, so expressed TCRB transcripts were sequenced. Assay used: immunoSEQ multiplex PCR; TCRdb lists only in-frame clones, some missing. The data contain 300,000 to 400,000 clones, around 9.3% of them singletons. For these TCRs, the target antigens are not known. Source material: central memory CD4+ T cells from blood. The receptors were sampled from a man younger than 45 with type 1 diabetes.

This clone came up a few times. V usage is TRBV23-1 and J usage is TRBJ2-5; TRBD2 matches at 14 bases. TRBV23-1 is flagged as an ORF with uncertain function. There are 16 residues in the CDR3. With V trimmed by 2 bases and J by 2 bases, 1 base remained unmatched. CDR3 amino acids: CASSQGTSGGQETQYF. Written as DNA, the CDR3 is TGCGCCAGCAGTCAAGGGACTAGCGGGGGACAAGAGACCCAGTACTTC.

In this sample, this clone turned up a few times. This chain connects TRBV27 to TRBJ2-7; D possibly corresponds to TRBD2 (6 bases). Germline CDR1 reads MNHEY; CDR2 reads SMNVEV (reference sequence). This CDR3 comprises 15 residues. V lost 4 bases to trimming and J lost 0 bases, with 13 bases between them. CDR3 DNA: TGTGCCAGCAGTTATCGGGGGAGAAGCTCCTACGAGCAGTACTTC. Amino acids: CASSYRGRSSYEQYF.

This clone showed up just a few times. This chain's CDR3 is CASSLQPPGSSYNSPLHF. The CDR3 DNA is TGTGCCAGCAGCTTACAACCCCCTGGCAGCTCCTATAATTCACCCCTCCACTTT. V and J are TRBV7-2 and TRBJ1-6; D gene uncertain. Germline lookup yields CDR1 SGHTA and CDR2 FQGNSA. The ends were cut back, 2 bases at V and 0 bases at J, with 14 bases in the middle. This CDR3 region has 18 residues.

This chain joins TRBV11-2 and TRBJ2-7; 9 bases match TRBD2. J gave up 6 bases and V 5 bases, and 8 bases lay outside the gene matches. This CDR3 is 14 amino acids long. Germline CDR1 SGHAT, CDR2 FQNNGV. The CDR3 nucleotides read TGTGCCAGCAGCCCACGGACTAGCGATAGCGAGCAGTACTTC. It translates to CASSPRTSDSEQYF. Drawing the rest from reference TRBV11-2 and TRBJ2-7, the complete variable domain is EAGVAQSPRYKIIEKRQSVAFWCNPISGHATLYWYQQILGQGPKLLIQFQNNGVVDDSQLPKDRFSAERLKGVDSTLKIQPAKLEDSAVYLCASSPRTSDSEQYFGPGTRLTVT.

In its sample, this clone was seen a few times. The chain couples TRBV7-2 to TRBJ1-2, with D hard to call. The CDR3 runs to 13 residues. Trimming took 4 bases from V and 3 from J, leaving 9 bases between them. CDR1 and CDR2 from the germline V gene are SGHTA and FQGNSA. The CDR3, as DNA: TGTGCCAGCAGCTCGATAAGGGACTATGGCTACACCTTC. Amino acids: CASSSIRDYGYTF.

The chain joins TRBV7-2 to TRBJ2-1; unclear D gene. Trimming stripped 5 bases from V and 3 bases from J, with 11 bases between. Germline CDR1 reads SGHTA; CDR2 reads FQGNSA. This CDR3 is 14 amino acids long. Written as DNA, the CDR3 is TGTGCCAGCAGCCCGGGCCTCATCTACAATGAGCAGTTCTTC. Its protein product is CASSPGLIYNEQFF.

V gene TRBV28 combines with J gene TRBJ1-5, with unresolved D. The V and J ends lost 0 bases and 6 bases respectively, with 9 bases between them. Germline V gives CDR1 MDHEN, CDR2 SYDVKM. CDR3 length: 14 amino acids. The CDR3 bases are TGTGCCAGCAGTTTATGGGCGGAATCTCAGCCCCAGCATTTT. Residues: CASSLWAESQPQHF.

This clone was counted a few times. The chain links TRBV7-6 to TRBJ2-5; 9 bases are shared with TRBD2. The junction had 6 bases not matched to a gene; V was cut back by 6 bases and J by 4 bases. The V gene's germline CDR1 is SGHVS and CDR2 FNYEAQ. This CDR3 spans 14 amino acids. Here the CDR3 reads CASRQTAGGETQYF. In DNA form, the CDR3 reads TGTGCCAGCAGACAAACAGCGGGGGGAGAGACCCAGTACTTC.

This clone showed up just a few times. The chain's CDR3 is CSVLKGAYNEQFF. As DNA, the CDR3 is TGCAGCGTTCTTAAGGGAGCCTACAATGAGCAGTTCTTC. The chain has TRBV29-1 and TRBJ2-1; a possible D gene is TRBD2 (5 bases). Germline V gene lookup returns CDR1 SQVTM and CDR2 ANQGSEA. This CDR3 comprises 13 residues. Trimming shortened V by 5 bases and J by 2 bases, and 10 bases separated the two germline ends.

This clone was seen more than once but under ten times. V gene TRBV7-9 combines with J gene TRBJ2-7; TRBD1 or TRBD2 may be the D gene (5 bases each). The CDR3 is 14 residues long. Per the germline V gene, CDR1 is SEHNR and CDR2 is FQNEAQ (reference sequence). Trimming shortened V by 7 bases and J by 1 base, and 14 bases separated the two germline ends. As DNA, the CDR3 is TGTGCCAGCACCCAACCGGGGCGGTCCTACGAGCAGTACTTC. Its protein product is CASTQPGRSYEQYF.

This clone was counted between two and nine times. The chain is built from TRBV2 and TRBJ1-1; D is unresolved. This CDR3 comprises 15 residues. The germline gives CDR1 SNHLY, CDR2 FYNNEI. The V end was cut by 3 bases, the J end by 3 bases, with 14 bases between. CDR3 protein: CASSDRPSFYTEAFF. In DNA form, the CDR3 reads TGTGCCAGCAGTGATAGGCCGTCCTTCTACACTGAAGCTTTCTTT. The full variable domain, rest sourced from reference TRBV2 and TRBJ1-1, is EPEVTQTPSHQVTQMGQEVILRCVPISNHLYFYWYRQILGQKVEFLVSFYNNEISEKSEIFDDQFSVERPDGSNFTLKIRSTKLEDSAMYFCASSDRPSFYTEAFFGQGTRLTVV.

Many counts were recorded for this clone. This chain connects TRBV5-1 to TRBJ2-5, with TRBD1 matching 9 bases. CDR1 and CDR2 from the germline V gene are SGHRS and YFSETQ. The V segment lost 0 bases and the J segment 4 bases; nucleotides outside the gene matches: 7. This CDR3 contains 16 residues. The CDR3 DNA reads TGCGCCAGCAGCTTGGGGGGACAGGGCGATTCAGAGACCCAGTACTTC. Its translation: CASSLGGQGDSETQYF.

This clone has just a few counts. V is TRBV4-2 and J is TRBJ1-3, with TRBD1 as a possible D gene (5 bases). Germline CDR1 and CDR2: LGHNA and YNFKEQ. Deletions cut 2 bases from V and 0 bases from J, with 11 bases between. This CDR3 spans 16 amino acids. The CDR3 protein is CASSQPSGGSGNTIYF. DNA for the CDR3: TGTGCCAGCAGCCAACCGTCGGGGGGCTCTGGAAACACCATATATTTT.

This clone has just a few counts. This chain links TRBV18 with TRBJ1-1, with TRBD1 as a possible D gene (6 bases). The V gene lost 3 bases and the J gene lost 4 bases, with 15 bases spanning the gap. The CDR3 consists of 15 residues. Germline V gene lookup returns CDR1 KGHSH and CDR2 LQKENI. The CDR3 sequence: CASSPTRGLSTEAFF. The CDR3 region has the DNA TGTGCCAGCTCACCCACTCGGGGGCTGAGCACTGAAGCTTTCTTT.

This clone has just a few counts. The rearrangement uses TRBV5-1 and TRBJ2-5; a possible D gene is TRBD1 (6 bases). The CDR3 is 15 amino acids. Trimming stripped 4 bases from V and 2 bases from J, with 15 bases between. Germline V lookup: CDR1 SGHRS, CDR2 YFSETQ. The CDR3 DNA reads TGCGCCAGCAGCGCCGGACAGAGGGGGCAAGAGACCCAGTACTTC. This gives the protein CASSAGQRGQETQYF. The full variable domain, with the rest looked up from reference TRBV5-1 and TRBJ2-5, is KAGVTQTPRYLIKTRGQQVTLSCSPISGHRSVSWYQQTPGQGLQFLFEYFSETQRNKGNFPGRFSGRQFSNSRSEMNVSTLELGDSALYLCASSAGQRGQETQYFGPGTRLLVL.

This clone was seen many times. The J gene is TRBJ2-2, the V gene TRBV2; 8 bases match TRBD1. Trimming took 7 bases from V and 7 from J; bases not matched to a gene: 5. The V gene's germline CDR1 is SNHLY and CDR2 FYNNEI. The CDR3 runs 13 residues. CDR3 region: CASTNRGIGELFF. CDR3 DNA: TGTGCCAGCACTAACAGGGGGATCGGGGAGCTGTTTTTT. The entire variable domain, with the rest obtained from reference TRBV2 and TRBJ2-2, is as follows: EPEVTQTPSHQVTQMGQEVILRCVPISNHLYFYWYRQILGQKVEFLVSFYNNEISEKSEIFDDQFSVERPDGSNFTLKIRSTKLEDSAMYFCASTNRGIGELFFGEGSRLTVL.

This clone was detected only a few times. V and J are TRBV11-2 and TRBJ2-1, with unresolved D. Deletions cut 5 bases from V and 11 bases from J, with 22 bases between. The CDR3 loop spans 15 amino acids. Germline CDR1 is SGHAT and CDR2 is FQNNGV. CDR3 sequence (DNA): TGTGCCAGCAGCCATCGACGGGCAAACTCCCTCAAGCAGTTCTTC. Translating it yields CASSHRRANSLKQFF.

V gene TRBV10-3 combines with J gene TRBJ2-6, with D maybe TRBD1 (7 bases). Germline assignment: CDR1 ENHRY and CDR2 SYGVKD. The CDR3 loop spans 16 amino acids. Trimming removed 10 bases at V and 5 bases at J, with 21 bases between. DNA of the CDR3: TGTGCCACCTACGAGGAGGGGGACAGCTGGGCCAACGTCCTGACTTTC. This translates into CATYEEGDSWANVLTF.

This CDR3 reads CASGQTDKTEAFF. The CDR3 nucleotides read TGTGCCAGTGGTCAGACAGACAAAACTGAAGCTTTCTTT. The chain joins TRBV19 to TRBJ1-1; D might be TRBD1 (5 bases). The CDR3 is 13 residues long. V was cut by 8 bases and J by 5 bases, with 15 bases left in between. The germline CDR1 and CDR2 sequences are LNHDA and SQIVND (reference sequence).

This clone came up many times. The chain joins TRBV7-2 to TRBJ2-3; D is perhaps TRBD2 (7 bases). Trimming shortened V by 1 base and J by 2 bases, and 13 bases separated the two germline ends. CDR1 is SGHTA, CDR2 FQGNSA, per germline. The CDR3 runs to 16 residues. The CDR3 sequence: CASSLDGRGHTDTQYF. DNA of the CDR3: TGTGCCAGCAGCTTAGATGGGCGGGGGCACACAGATACGCAGTATTTT.

This clone was counted only a few times. The chain joins TRBV7-9 to TRBJ1-5; D is undetermined. V lost 2 bases, J lost 2 bases, and 7 bases lay in between. Germline-derived CDR1 and CDR2 are SEHNR and FQNEAQ (reference sequence). The CDR3 spans 14 residues. CDR3 DNA sequence: TGTGCCAGCAGCTTAACGGACGGCAATCAGCCCCAGCATTTT. Its translation: CASSLTDGNQPQHF.

This clone was counted a few times. CDR3 region: CSVAWGFAEAFF. Here the CDR3 DNA reads TGCAGCGTCGCCTGGGGTTTTGCTGAAGCTTTCTTT. The chain recombines TRBV29-1 with TRBJ1-1; no clear D gene. The CDR3 runs to 12 residues. The V and J ends lost 6 bases and 6 bases respectively, with 14 bases between them. Germline V gives CDR1 SQVTM, CDR2 ANQGSEA.

J is TRBJ1-2 and V is TRBV2; D not certain. V lost 8 bases and J 8 bases, leaving 21 bases between the germline ends. Germline V CDR1 and CDR2: SNHLY, FYNNEI. CDR3 size: 14 residues. The CDR3 protein is CASVDPRRVYGYTF. Here the CDR3 DNA reads TGTGCCAGCGTGGACCCCAGAAGAGTATACGGCTACACCTTC.

The table lists this clone with many counts. V and J are TRBV6-6 and TRBJ1-5; D is possibly TRBD1 (5 bases). Germline V gives CDR1 MNHNY, CDR2 SVGAGI (reference sequence). This CDR3 region has 13 residues. V dropped 6 bases and J dropped 4 bases, with 10 bases sitting between them. The CDR3 spells CASRGSGNQPQHF. The CDR3 nucleotides read TGTGCCAGCAGGGGCTCAGGGAATCAGCCCCAGCATTTT.

This clone showed up just a few times. The rearrangement links TRBV6-5 to TRBJ1-1; D is possibly TRBD1 (5 bases). The CDR3 is 14 amino acids. Trimming removed 6 bases at V and 1 base at J, with 12 bases between. CDR1 MNHEY and CDR2 SVGAGI come from the germline V gene. The CDR3 protein is CASRPTATNTEAFF. CDR3 bases: TGTGCCAGCAGACCGACAGCCACGAACACTGAAGCTTTCTTT.

The chain uses TRBV15 and TRBJ1-2; D unresolved. This CDR3 spans 14 amino acids. V was pared by 6 bases and J by 0 bases, with 11 bases between. The germline V gene has CDR1 LNHNV and CDR2 YYDKDF (reference sequence). The CDR3 region is CATSEIGANYGYTF. In nucleotides, the CDR3 is TGTGCCACCAGTGAGATCGGGGCTAACTATGGCTACACCTTC. Using reference TRBV15 and TRBJ1-2 for the parts outside the CDR3, the full variable domain is DAMVIQNPRYQVTQFGKPVTLSCSQTLNHNVMYWYQQKSSQAPKLLFHYYDKDFNNEADTPDNFQSRRPNTSFCFLDIRSPGLGDTAMYLCATSEIGANYGYTFGSGTRLTVV.

The chain joins TRBV5-4 to TRBJ1-2, with D perhaps TRBD1 (5 bases). CDR3 length equals 13 residues. Trimming left V 0 bases short and J 7 bases short, with 10 bases between. Germline V CDR1 and CDR2: SGHNT, YYREEE (reference sequence). The CDR3: CASSLDSRGGYTF. As DNA, the CDR3 is TGTGCCAGCAGCTTGGATTCGAGGGGTGGCTACACCTTC.

The rearrangement uses TRBV29-1 and TRBJ2-3, with 8 nucleotides matching TRBD2. The CDR3 is 13 residues long. V shed 7 bases and J 2 bases; nucleotides not matched to a gene: 5. Germline V gives CDR1 SQVTM, CDR2 ANQGSEA. DNA of the CDR3: TGCAGCGAAGGACTAGCTCTCACAGATACGCAGTATTTT. This encodes CSEGLALTDTQYF.

The V and J genes are TRBV5-1 and TRBJ2-1; D gene unclear. The CDR3 consists of 14 residues. V was pared by 0 bases and J by 7 bases, with 11 bases between. The V gene's germline CDR1 is SGHRS and CDR2 YFSETQ. CDR3 protein: CASSLAVVGNEQFF. The CDR3 DNA reads TGCGCCAGCAGCTTGGCCGTTGTCGGAAATGAGCAGTTCTTC.

V gene TRBV19 combines with J gene TRBJ1-5; TRBD1 matches at 7 bases. Germline CDR1 LNHDA, CDR2 SQIVND (reference sequence). The ends lost 3 bases at V and 7 bases at J; junction bases unmatched: 6. The CDR3 consists of 14 residues. CDR3 in DNA: TGTGCCAGTAGTATGAGACAGGGAGACCAGCCCCAGCATTTT. Translation gives CASSMRQGDQPQHF.

J is TRBJ2-1 and V is TRBV6-5; 11 nucleotides align to TRBD2. V shed 6 bases and J 4 bases; nucleotides not matched to a gene: 5. The CDR3 runs to 15 residues. In germline, CDR1 is MNHEY, CDR2 SVGAGI. CDR3 sequence reads: CASSRTSGQYNEQFF. The CDR3 region has the DNA TGTGCCAGCAGCAGGACTAGCGGGCAATACAATGAGCAGTTCTTC.